The TCR beta chain under discussion was sequenced for a study of PD-L1 blockade in urothelial cancer. Only in-frame clones appear in the TCRdb table, and some are missing; sequencing was by immunoSEQ multiplex PCR. The sample shows under 45,000 clones, about four fifths of them seen only once. The CDR3 contains 18 residues. J lost 5 bases, V lost 5 bases, and 15 bases had no gene match. Germline values: CDR1 MNHEY, CDR2 SMNVEV (reference sequence). The chain has TRBV27 and TRBJ2-2; 9 nucleotides line up with TRBD2. This receptor was identified in a man in his 60s with urothelial cancer. This sample comprised PBMCs, obtained around atezolizumab (anti-PD-L1) treatment. The CDR3 DNA is TGTGCCAGCAGTCGGAGGGTAGCGGGGGCCCTTGGAACCGGGGAGCTGTTTTTT. Protein product: CASSRRVAGALGTGELFF.